This T cell receptor (beta chain) was obtained from a study of blood T cell repertoires in COVID-19. This clone was detected only a few times. CDR1 and CDR2 from the germline V gene are MNHEY and SVGAGI. V was shortened by 8 bases and J by 3 bases, with 15 bases between the two germline ends. This CDR3 has 14 amino acids. This table comes from immunoSEQ multiplex PCR, and its TCRdb copy is limited to in-frame clones, with some not included. The sample lists over 200,000 clones, approximately 91% seen once, with roughly 2.5% in the top ten. The sample was peripheral blood. The genes are TRBV6-5 and TRBJ2-3; D perhaps matches TRBD2 (5 bases). The clonotype was recovered from a woman in her sixties with acute or convalescent COVID-19. Here the CDR3 reads CASAGERRTDTQYF. CDR3 DNA sequence: TGTGCCAGCGCCGGGGAGCGGAGAACAGATACGCAGTATTTT.